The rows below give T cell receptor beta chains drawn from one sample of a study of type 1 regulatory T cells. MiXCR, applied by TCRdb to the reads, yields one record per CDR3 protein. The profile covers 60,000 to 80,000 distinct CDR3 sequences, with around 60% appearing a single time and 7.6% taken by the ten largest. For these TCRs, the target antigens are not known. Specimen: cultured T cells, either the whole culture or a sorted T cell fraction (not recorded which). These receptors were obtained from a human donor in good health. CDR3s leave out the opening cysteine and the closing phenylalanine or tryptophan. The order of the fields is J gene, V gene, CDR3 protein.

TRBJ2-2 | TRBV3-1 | ASSPLDTGELF
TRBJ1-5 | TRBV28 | ASSTRLGGGSQPQH
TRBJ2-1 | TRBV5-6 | ASSLGIWSYNEQF
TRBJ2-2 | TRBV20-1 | SAGDLRTGSAGELF
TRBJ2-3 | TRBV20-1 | SAGSMWTDGTDTQY
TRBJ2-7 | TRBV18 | ASSPGTSGTEQY
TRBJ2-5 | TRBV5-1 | ASSFMLEGQETQH
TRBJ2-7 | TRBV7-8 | ASGVVSGRGPSSYEQY
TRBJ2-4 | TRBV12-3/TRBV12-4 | ASNIAGTPGGIQY
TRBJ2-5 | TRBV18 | ASSPGLAEPQETQY
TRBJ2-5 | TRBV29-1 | SVESGETQY
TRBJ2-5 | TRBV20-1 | SAGRRGYQETQY
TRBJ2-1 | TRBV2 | ASMNRDNEQF
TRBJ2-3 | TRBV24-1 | ATSDLSESAGGMIDTQY
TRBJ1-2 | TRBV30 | AWTPAGGWSGYT
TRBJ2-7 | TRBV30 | AWSSDRGREQY
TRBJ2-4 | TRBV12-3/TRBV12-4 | ARSFGLAGGQGNIQY
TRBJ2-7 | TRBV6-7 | ASSYSIQGSDFYEQY
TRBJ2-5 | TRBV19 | ASSGGLAAETQY
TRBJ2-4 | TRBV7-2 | ASSPDPKNIQY
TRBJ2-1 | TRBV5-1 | ASSLPSGVYNEQF
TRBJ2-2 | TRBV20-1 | SAPGLVGELF
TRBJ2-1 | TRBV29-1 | SGGGPAIHEQF
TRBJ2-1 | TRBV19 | ASSIGGSLREQF
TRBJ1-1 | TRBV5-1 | ASSLMTGRETEAF
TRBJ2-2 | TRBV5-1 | ASRQGAPGELF
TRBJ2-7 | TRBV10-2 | ASTWTGFGYEQY
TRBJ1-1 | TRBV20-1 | SASGTGGTTEAF
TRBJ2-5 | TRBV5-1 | ASSLALAGGQETQY
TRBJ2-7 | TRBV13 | ASSSLGLAANYEQY
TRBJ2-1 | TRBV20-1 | SANGRGPGNEQF
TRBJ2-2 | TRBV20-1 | SGTSGSHGELF
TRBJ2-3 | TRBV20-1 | SATKREADTDTQY
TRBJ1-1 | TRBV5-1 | ASSPTAGGATEAF
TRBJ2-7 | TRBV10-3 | AISETDYEQY